The 20 T cell receptor beta chains below all came from one sample that was sequenced in a study of post-analysis software for immune sequencing data. TCR beta cDNA libraries included unique molecular identifiers. Using its own MiXCR run on the PCR reads, TCRdb lists one record per CDR3 protein. The data hold 170,000 or so distinct CDR3 sequences, with 30% observed a single time. What these receptors recognize is not known. Notes on the study in general: Five or six TRBV segments were significantly more frequent in patients than in controls. TRBV5-6, TRBV5-1 and TRBV20-1 were among these segments.

Sequencing was performed on blood. These receptors came from a girl between 10 and 17 years old with multiple sclerosis.

This clonotype was recorded many times. This chain connects TRBV7-9 to TRBJ2-7, with TRBD2 identical over 7 bases. Germline V gene sequence: CDR1 SEHNR, CDR2 FQNEAQ (reference sequence). With 5 bases clipped from V and 2 bases from J, the junction kept 3 bases outside the gene matches. The CDR3 extends over 13 amino acids. The CDR3 DNA is TGTGCCAGCAGCGGCGGGACTACCTACGAGCAGTACTTC. Translating it yields CASSGGTTYEQYF.

With respect to this clonotype: The junction differs from germline at one of its ends, possibly a read error. This chain joins TRBV28 and TRBJ1-5; 7 bases are shared with TRBD1. From germline, CDR1 is MDHEN and CDR2 SYDVKM. The length of the CDR3 is 13 residues. CDR3 coding DNA: TGTACCAGCAGTCTCACAGGGGTTCAACCCCAGCATTTT. Amino acid sequence: CTSSLTGVQPQHF.

The rearrangement joins TRBV29-1 to TRBJ2-5, with TRBD2 matching 7 bases. V lost 7 bases, J lost 0 bases, and 14 bases stayed unmatched. CDR3 size: 16 residues. Germline V gene sequence: CDR1 SQVTM, CDR2 ANQGSEA. CDR3 nucleotides: TGCAGCGCTATGGGCCTAGCGGCCATGTACCAAGAGACCCAGTACTTC. Residues: CSAMGLAAMYQETQYF. The variable domain in full, completed from reference TRBV29-1 and TRBJ2-5, reads SAVISQKPSRDICQRGTSLTIQCQVDSQVTMMFWYRQQPGQSLTLIATANQGSEATYESGFVIDKFPISRPNLTFSTLTVSNMSPEDSSIYLCSAMGLAAMYQETQYFGPGTRLLVL.

This clonotype showed up many times. The rearrangement joins TRBV5-1 to TRBJ1-4; maybe TRBD1 (5 bases). Germline lookup yields CDR1 SGHRS and CDR2 YFSETQ. This CDR3 has 15 amino acids. V shed 3 bases and J shed 7 bases, with 16 bases lying between them. The CDR3 here is CASSSQVGGGEKLFF. In DNA, the CDR3 is TGCGCCAGCAGCTCTCAAGTTGGGGGAGGTGAAAAACTGTTTTTT.

This rearrangement joins TRBV27 to TRBJ2-7; unclear D gene. V was shortened by 5 bases and J by 6 bases, with 14 bases between the two germline ends. This CDR3 has 13 residues. The germline V gene has CDR1 MNHEY and CDR2 SMNVEV (reference sequence). In DNA, the CDR3 is TGTGCCAGCAGTATTTGGGTGGGAAGCGAGCAGTACTTC. This sequence encodes CASSIWVGSEQYF.

The chain has TRBV29-1 and TRBJ1-2; a possible D gene is TRBD1 (6 bases). V was shortened by 5 bases and J by 1 base, with 11 bases between the two germline ends. This CDR3 is built from 13 residues. Germline V lookup: CDR1 SQVTM, CDR2 ANQGSEA. The CDR3 reads CSVQQGNNYGYTF. CDR3 in DNA: TGCAGCGTTCAACAGGGAAATAACTATGGCTACACCTTC.

This clonotype was recorded a few times. This chain uses TRBV5-1 with TRBJ2-1, with D maybe TRBD1 (5 bases). In germline, CDR1 is SGHRS, CDR2 YFSETQ. The CDR3 runs to 14 residues. Trimming took 4 bases from V and 2 from J, leaving 10 bases between them. CDR3 in amino acids: CASSQGATYNEQFF. The CDR3 bases are TGCGCCAGCAGCCAAGGGGCCACCTACAATGAGCAGTTCTTC.

This clonotype was found many times. This chain connects TRBV15 to TRBJ2-1; 8 bases agree with TRBD1. Germline V gene data show CDR1 as LNHNV and CDR2 as YYDKDF (reference sequence). J was trimmed by 8 bases and V by 8 bases; bases with no gene match: 14. The CDR3 totals 15 residues. CDR3 in DNA: TGTGCCACCCGGACAGGGTCCTTTGGTGGTCATGAGCAGTTCTTC. Translating it yields CATRTGSFGGHEQFF.

This clonotype was seen more than once but under ten times. The V call is TRBV6-2 or TRBV6-3, the J call TRBJ1-1; D is unclear. Germline values: CDR1 MNHEY, CDR2 SVGEGT. CDR3 size: 13 residues. V was cut by 5 bases and J by 6 bases, with 13 bases left in between. The CDR3 loop is CASSPLDRPEAFF. CDR3 in DNA: TGTGCCAGCAGTCCCTTAGACCGCCCTGAAGCTTTCTTT.

Concerning this clonotype itself: This clone may be a read error of a much larger clone one base away. The chain has TRBV20-1 and TRBJ2-7; TRBD2 agrees at 7 bases. Germline CDR1 reads DFQATT; CDR2 reads SNEGSKA (reference sequence). The CDR3 is 12 residues long. Here the CDR3 reads CRAYSGSYEQYF. The CDR3 DNA follows: TGCAGGGCTTATAGCGGGTCCTACGAGCAGTACTTC.

This chain connects TRBV7-4 to TRBJ1-3; D unclear. The CDR3 is 15 amino acids. The germline gives CDR1 SGHVT, CDR2 SQSDAQ. Between the trimmed V and J ends, which lost 7 bases and 0 bases, there was a span of 13 bases. The CDR3 is CASTPGGSSGNTIYF. The CDR3 nucleotides read TGTGCCAGCACCCCCGGAGGGAGCTCTGGAAACACCATATATTTT.

The sample holds a few counts of this clonotype. The chain has TRBV10-2 and TRBJ1-6; tentatively, D is TRBD1 (5 bases). V lost 2 bases and J 3 bases, leaving 8 bases between the germline ends. The V gene's germline CDR1 is WSHSY and CDR2 SAAADI. The CDR3 is 15 amino acids. The CDR3 loop is CASSEGGGYNSPLHF. The DNA for the CDR3 is TGCGCCAGCAGTGAGGGTGGGGGCTATAATTCACCCCTCCACTTT.

The CDR3 loop is CASSQGEVEAFF. The CDR3 coding sequence is TGTGCCAGCAGCCAAGGTGAGGTGGAAGCTTTCTTT. This chain joins TRBV3-1 and TRBJ1-1; D uncertain. CDR1 is LGHDT, CDR2 YNNKEL, per germline (reference sequence). The V end was cut by 1 base, the J end by 8 bases, with 8 bases between. The CDR3 has 12 amino acids.

The chain carries TRBV19 and TRBJ1-1; the match to TRBD1 covers 9 bases. Germline V lookup: CDR1 LNHDA, CDR2 SQIVND (reference sequence). V was clipped by 6 bases and J by 2 bases; unmatched bases: 4. The CDR3 has 14 amino acids. CDR3 DNA: TGTGCCAGTAGGGTACAGGGGGCTAACACTGAAGCTTTCTTT. It translates to CASRVQGANTEAFF.

V is TRBV7-4 and J is TRBJ1-5; 8 bases fit TRBD1. CDR1 is SGHVT, CDR2 SQSDAQ, per germline. The CDR3 runs 18 residues. The trim removed 5 bases at V and 0 bases at J, leaving 12 bases unmatched. The CDR3 DNA is TGTGCCAGCAGCCTGAGTTGGGGACAGGCGTATAGCAATCAGCCCCAGCATTTT. Amino acids: CASSLSWGQAYSNQPQHF.

This clonotype is a singleton in its sample. Possible read error: a much larger clone is one base away. The genes are TRBV7-2 and TRBJ2-3, with 10 bases lining up with TRBD1. Germline values: CDR1 SGHTA, CDR2 FQGNSA. There are 16 residues in the CDR3. With V trimmed by 5 bases and J by 2 bases, 7 bases remained unmatched. DNA of the CDR3: TGTGCCAGCAGCGCTTCGGGACAGGGGAACACAGATACGCAGTATTTT. Amino acids: CASSASGQGNTDTQYF.

In this sample, this clonotype turned up many times. The chain joins TRBV7-8 to TRBJ2-5; 8 positions agree with TRBD2. Germline lookup yields CDR1 SGHVS and CDR2 FQNEAQ. The CDR3 length is 15 residues. The ends lost 5 bases at V and 11 bases at J; junction bases unmatched: 16. CDR3: CASSLSQREIGEQYF. CDR3 in DNA: TGTGCCAGCAGCCTTAGCCAGCGGGAGATTGGAGAGCAGTACTTC.

As to this clonotype: Just one base apart from a much larger clone, this may be a read error. V and J are TRBV19 and TRBJ2-5; D possibly matches TRBD1 or TRBD2 (5 bases each). The V gene's germline CDR1 is LNHDA and CDR2 SQIVND (reference sequence). Trimming stripped 8 bases from V and 11 bases from J, with 18 bases between. CDR3 length equals 12 residues. The CDR3 DNA reads TGTGCCAGTGGGATATTTTTGGGGGAGCAGTACTTC. Translating it yields CASGIFLGEQYF. Drawing the rest from reference TRBV19 and TRBJ2-5, the complete variable domain is DGGITQSPKYLFRKEGQNVTLSCEQNLNHDAMYWYRQDPGQGLRLIYYSQIVNDFQKGDIAEGYSVSREKKESFPLTVTSAQKNPTAFYLCASGIFLGEQYFGPGTRLLVL.

As for this clonotype: This may come from a read error, since a much larger clone is one base off. The CDR3 loop is CSARRGQGLAYEQYF. CDR3 DNA sequence: TGCAGTGCGAGGCGGGGACAGGGGTTAGCCTACGAGCAGTACTTC. The genes are TRBV20-1 and TRBJ2-5, with 10 bases matching TRBD1. The assigned J gene may be wrong: the sequence end matches TRBJ2-7 better. The CDR3 extends over 15 amino acids. Germline V gene lookup returns CDR1 DFQATT and CDR2 SNEGSKA (reference sequence).

On this clonotype: Its ends do not fully match the called genes, so a read error is possible. The chain recombines TRBV14 with TRBJ2-1; D remains unclear. The length of the CDR3 is 15 residues. Germline loops: CDR1 SGHDN, CDR2 FVKESK. The CDR3 DNA sequence: TGTACCAGCAGCCAAGACGTGACTCAGAGACATGAGCAGTTCTTC. It is translated as CTSSQDVTQRHEQFF.